This T cell receptor beta chain was retrieved from a study of monozygotic twins with inflammatory bowel disease. Broader study findings: Fewer shared clonotypes with others were found in IBD patients than in healthy twins, especially with disease activity.

CDR3 length: 16 amino acids. Germline V CDR1 and CDR2: SGHTA, FQGNSA. A note on this clonotype: The antigen is unknown.

No DNA is given; TCRdb re-called the 5' RACE reads and lists each CDR3 protein once. The repertoire shows around 400,000 distinct CDR3 sequences; the top ten hold approximately 2.3%. The sequenced sample consisted of blood. The chain uses TRBV7-2 and TRBJ2-2; TCRdb's D call of TRBD2 is untestable without DNA. This TCR was sampled from a human donor with ulcerative colitis or Crohn's disease, or a healthy co-twin of an affected twin (not recorded which). The CDR3 sequence: CASSRRVGSGTGELFF.